A selection of T cell receptor beta chains follows, all from one sample in a study of blood T cell repertoires in COVID-19. TCRdb's copy holds only in-frame clones and misses some; the assay was immunoSEQ multiplex PCR. The sample holds 84,000 or so clones, 77% seen once. Sequencing input: peripheral blood. These TCRs come from a human donor in a cohort sampled during active COVID-19. The CDR3 runs from the conserved cysteine through the conserved F or W. The D gene is left open where the match is weak. Rows may omit the clone size; those that give it use once, few, many or a size class.

>TRBV19|NA|TRBJ2-7|NA
CASSIVSGEQYF
>TRBV3-1/TRBV3-2|NA|TRBJ2-7|TRBD2
CASSQEREGALAGGPGEQYF
>TRBV4-2|NA|TRBJ2-7|NA
CASSQEGRGHFVYEQYF
>TRBV18|NA|TRBJ1-5|NA
CASSRGSNQPQHF
>TRBV9|few|TRBJ1-1|TRBD1
CASSVDGQDRTEAFF
>TRBV7-2|few|TRBJ1-6|NA
CASSSVNSPLHF
>TRBV4-1|NA|TRBJ1-5|TRBD1
CASSRGTGDNQPQHF
>TRBV7-9|NA|TRBJ2-7|NA
CASSTTGIGEQYF
>TRBV7-8|NA|TRBJ1-4|TRBD1
CASSLIKGAANEKLFF
>TRBV7-6|NA|TRBJ2-5|TRBD2
CASSHHRTSGQETQYF
>TRBV11-3|NA|TRBJ1-1|NA
CASSPGAGENTEAFF
>TRBV2|NA|TRBJ1-1|NA
CAVQDRTGNTEAFF
>TRBV2|NA|TRBJ1-1|TRBD1
CASSRDRGSSNTEAFF
>TRBV19|NA|TRBJ1-6|NA
CASSIVPSGGRALHF
>TRBV7-2|NA|TRBJ2-5|TRBD2
CASSLEARAGGETQYF
>TRBV10-3|NA|TRBJ2-1|NA
CAISEFVGGGYNEQFF
>TRBV6-2/TRBV6-3|NA|TRBJ2-7|NA
CASSYGGEQYF
>TRBV9|few|TRBJ2-6|TRBD2
CASSAISGGASGANVLTF
>TRBV12-3/TRBV12-4|NA|TRBJ1-2|NA
CASSPRQALYTF
>TRBV13|NA|TRBJ1-6|TRBD1
CASSLGMDRDSPLHF
>TRBV28|NA|TRBJ1-2|TRBD1
CAGGTGGVEGYTF
>TRBV28|NA|TRBJ2-7|NA
CASSLRQFYEQYF
>TRBV5-1|NA|TRBJ2-5|TRBD1
CASSIGTVQETQYF
>TRBV5-1|NA|TRBJ1-3|TRBD1
CASSRTQGAGNTIYF
>TRBV9|NA|TRBJ1-2|TRBD1
CASSPTGGDYGYTF
>TRBV2|few|TRBJ1-1|NA
CASRRAGAENTEAFF
>TRBV18|NA|TRBJ2-5|TRBD1
CASSPLTGETQYF
>TRBV4-1|NA|TRBJ1-5|NA
CASSHGSAGQVGNQPQHF
>TRBV3-1/TRBV3-2|few|TRBJ1-1|NA
CASSHPAGEAFF
>TRBV7-3|NA|TRBJ2-3|NA
CASRKASTDTQYF
>TRBV28|NA|TRBJ1-6|NA
CASRPGSSYNSPLHF
>TRBV9|NA|TRBJ1-2|TRBD1
CASSVGGTGGYGYTF
>TRBV12-3/TRBV12-4|few|TRBJ2-2|TRBD2
CASGGGAGELFF
>TRBV5-1|NA|TRBJ2-2|TRBD1
CASSSGTANTGELFF
>TRBV5-1|NA|TRBJ1-1|TRBD1
CASSFEQGTEAFF